The entry that follows covers one T cell receptor (beta chain) sequence. Other DNA sequences in the same sample also yield this CDR3. These data belong to a study of blood T cell repertoires in COVID-19. In the study overall: In each case, the material was cDNA or gDNA derived from T cells, B-cell-depleted T cells, or PBMCs.

TCRdb keeps only in-frame clones here, not all; method: immunoSEQ multiplex PCR. The sample carries more than 95,000 clones, about 80% recorded once. V was pared by 4 bases and J by 0 bases, with 6 bases between. The CDR3 spans 13 residues. CDR1 and CDR2 (germline): SGHTA, FQGTGA. This sequence originates from a woman aged 50 to 65 with acute or convalescent COVID-19. Sample: peripheral blood. This chain links TRBV7-3 with TRBJ1-1, with unresolved D. The CDR3 DNA is TGTGCCAGCAGCTCTAGTATGAACACTGAAGCTTTCTTT. Amino acid sequence: CASSSSMNTEAFF. The whole variable domain, remainder taken from reference TRBV7-3 and TRBJ1-1, is GAGVSQTPSNKVTEKGKYVELRCDPISGHTALYWYRQSLGQGPEFLIYFQGTGAADDSGLPNDRFFAVRPEGSVSTLKIQRTERGDSAVYLCASSSSMNTEAFFGQGTRLTVV.